Listed below are T cell receptor beta chains from one sample, sequenced in a study of OX40 agonist ivuxolimab in advanced cancers. Only in-frame clones appear in the TCRdb table, and some are missing; sequencing was by immunoSEQ multiplex PCR. The sample gives under 200,000 clones, approximately 94% of which show up once; about 0.31% is in the top ten. The material was CD4+ or CD8+ T cells sorted from blood, obtained in a trial of the OX40 agonist ivuxolimab. The receptor set was obtained from an adult with an advanced solid tumor such as melanoma, head and neck, liver or kidney cancer. CDR3s include the opening cysteine and the closing phenylalanine or tryptophan. Each record gives: clone size, J gene, V gene, D gene, CDR3 protein, CDR3 DNA. A D gene is named only where the DNA matches it firmly. Size is stated for part of the rows, as once, few or many counts, or as a class when the clone is expanded.

clone size: -; J gene: TRBJ1-1; V gene: TRBV7-2; D gene: -; CDR3 protein: CASSLLAGWNTEAFF; CDR3 DNA: TGTGCCAGCAGCTTACTGGCAGGCTGGAACACTGAAGCTTTCTTT
clone size: -; J gene: TRBJ2-7; V gene: TRBV11-2; D gene: TRBD1; CDR3 protein: CASSFPGQGLYEQYF; CDR3 DNA: TGTGCCAGCAGCTTTCCCGGACAGGGACTCTACGAGCAGTACTTC
clone size: -; J gene: TRBJ1-1; V gene: TRBV12-5; D gene: -; CDR3 protein: CASGLRTQNTEAFF; CDR3 DNA: TGTGCTAGTGGTTTGCGCACCCAGAACACTGAAGCTTTCTTT
clone size: -; J gene: TRBJ2-7; V gene: TRBV28; D gene: TRBD1; CDR3 protein: CASSFTHTGQGYEQYF; CDR3 DNA: TGTGCCAGCAGTTTTACCCACACTGGACAGGGATACGAGCAGTACTTC
clone size: -; J gene: TRBJ2-5; V gene: TRBV5-4; D gene: -; CDR3 protein: CASSWGRGQETQYF; CDR3 DNA: TGTGCCAGCAGCTGGGGGAGGGGGCAGGAGACCCAGTACTTC
clone size: -; J gene: TRBJ1-2; V gene: TRBV25-1; D gene: -; CDR3 protein: CASSDNLGRNYGYTF; CDR3 DNA: TGTGCCAGCAGTGACAATCTAGGGAGAAACTATGGCTACACCTTC
clone size: -; J gene: TRBJ2-5; V gene: TRBV2; D gene: TRBD1; CDR3 protein: CASRGDRGPQETQYF; CDR3 DNA: TGTGCCAGCAGGGGCGACAGGGGGCCCCAAGAGACCCAGTACTTC
clone size: -; J gene: TRBJ2-3; V gene: TRBV9; D gene: TRBD1; CDR3 protein: CASSPQGWHTQYF; CDR3 DNA: TGTGCCAGCAGCCCACAGGGGTGGCATACGCAGTATTTT
clone size: -; J gene: TRBJ2-3; V gene: TRBV7-9; D gene: -; CDR3 protein: CASPFSLSTDTQYF; CDR3 DNA: TGTGCCAGCCCCTTTTCCCTTAGCACAGATACGCAGTATTTT
clone size: -; J gene: TRBJ2-7; V gene: TRBV5-6; D gene: TRBD1; CDR3 protein: CASSSRTGFEQYF; CDR3 DNA: TGTGCCAGCAGCTCAAGGACAGGGTTCGAGCAGTACTTC
clone size: -; J gene: TRBJ2-7; V gene: TRBV6-5; D gene: -; CDR3 protein: CASSGTRYEQYF; CDR3 DNA: TGTGCCAGCAGTGGGACCCGCTACGAGCAGTACTTC
clone size: -; J gene: TRBJ2-1; V gene: TRBV6-6; D gene: -; CDR3 protein: CASGRQVLNEQFF; CDR3 DNA: TGTGCCAGTGGGAGACAGGTACTAAATGAGCAGTTCTTC
clone size: few; J gene: TRBJ1-1; V gene: TRBV9; D gene: TRBD1; CDR3 protein: CASSGQGNTEAFF; CDR3 DNA: TGTGCCAGCAGCGGACAGGGGAACACTGAAGCTTTCTTT
clone size: -; J gene: TRBJ1-3; V gene: TRBV7-9; D gene: TRBD1; CDR3 protein: CASSSLMTGSKNTIYF; CDR3 DNA: TGTGCCAGCAGCTCCTTAATGACAGGGAGTAAAAACACCATATATTTT
clone size: -; J gene: TRBJ2-2; V gene: TRBV15; D gene: -; CDR3 protein: CATSRDLQFNTGELFF; CDR3 DNA: TGTGCCACCAGCAGAGATCTACAGTTCAACACCGGGGAGCTGTTTTTT
clone size: -; J gene: TRBJ2-7; V gene: TRBV7-2; D gene: -; CDR3 protein: CASSPRTQQYF; CDR3 DNA: TGTGCCAGCAGCCCCCGTACCCAGCAGTACTTC
clone size: once; J gene: TRBJ2-5; V gene: TRBV7-2; D gene: -; CDR3 protein: CASSRSGWGETQYF; CDR3 DNA: TGTGCCAGCAGCCGATCGGGATGGGGCGAGACCCAGTACTTC
clone size: -; J gene: TRBJ2-3; V gene: TRBV5-1; D gene: TRBD1; CDR3 protein: CASSPGTAASTDTQYF; CDR3 DNA: TGCGCCAGCAGCCCAGGGACAGCGGCCTCCACAGATACGCAGTATTTT
clone size: -; J gene: TRBJ1-1; V gene: TRBV6-6; D gene: -; CDR3 protein: CASSTQENTEAFF; CDR3 DNA: TGTGCCAGCAGCACACAGGAGAACACTGAAGCTTTCTTT
clone size: once; J gene: TRBJ1-2; V gene: TRBV6-5; D gene: -; CDR3 protein: CASSPRTDSYGYTF; CDR3 DNA: TGTGCCAGCAGTCCAAGGACAGACTCCTATGGCTACACCTTC
clone size: -; J gene: TRBJ1-2; V gene: TRBV20-1; D gene: -; CDR3 protein: CSQAAGSAYTF; CDR3 DNA: TGCAGTCAGGCGGCGGGGTCCGCCTACACCTTC
clone size: -; J gene: TRBJ1-1; V gene: TRBV7-2; D gene: TRBD1; CDR3 protein: CASGTTATGAGRAFF; CDR3 DNA: TGTGCCAGCGGAACCACCGCTACAGGGGCCGGACGAGCTTTCTTT
clone size: -; J gene: TRBJ1-5; V gene: TRBV5-1; D gene: TRBD1; CDR3 protein: CASSLGTGGDNQPQHF; CDR3 DNA: TGCGCCAGCAGCTTGGGGACAGGGGGCGACAATCAGCCCCAGCATTTT
clone size: -; J gene: TRBJ2-1; V gene: TRBV27; D gene: TRBD2; CDR3 protein: CASQLRPSGSYNEQFF; CDR3 DNA: TGTGCCAGTCAGCTCCGACCTAGCGGCTCCTACAATGAGCAGTTCTTC
clone size: once; J gene: TRBJ2-1; V gene: TRBV28; D gene: TRBD2; CDR3 protein: CASRLGLANTNEQFF; CDR3 DNA: TGTGCCAGCAGGCTGGGACTAGCGAACACCAATGAGCAGTTCTTC
clone size: -; J gene: TRBJ2-6; V gene: TRBV18; D gene: -; CDR3 protein: CASSPRTGEGGANVLTF; CDR3 DNA: TGTGCCAGCTCACCACGGACGGGGGAAGGTGGGGCCAACGTCCTGACTTTC
clone size: once; J gene: TRBJ2-1; V gene: TRBV21-1; D gene: -; CDR3 protein: CASSKVGPYNEQFF; CDR3 DNA: TGTGCCAGCAGCAAAGTCGGACCGTACAATGAGCAGTTCTTC
clone size: -; J gene: TRBJ1-2; V gene: TRBV18; D gene: -; CDR3 protein: CASSPGQGAVYGYTF; CDR3 DNA: TGTGCCAGCTCACCGGGCCAAGGAGCGGTCTATGGCTACACCTTC
clone size: once; J gene: TRBJ2-7; V gene: TRBV4-1; D gene: TRBD2; CDR3 protein: CASSQSGLAYEQYF; CDR3 DNA: TGCGCCAGCAGCCAGTCGGGACTAGCCTACGAGCAGTACTTC
clone size: -; J gene: TRBJ2-7; V gene: TRBV10-2; D gene: TRBD1; CDR3 protein: CASSERQGRGEQYF; CDR3 DNA: TGCGCCAGCAGTGAAAGACAGGGAAGGGGCGAGCAGTACTTC
clone size: -; J gene: TRBJ2-1; V gene: TRBV11-2; D gene: -; CDR3 protein: CASSYLGGPNEQFF; CDR3 DNA: TGTGCCAGCAGCTACCTGGGGGGCCCCAATGAGCAGTTCTTC
clone size: -; J gene: TRBJ1-5; V gene: TRBV20-1; D gene: -; CDR3 protein: CSASGNQPQHF; CDR3 DNA: TGCAGTGCTAGTGGGAATCAGCCCCAGCATTTT
clone size: once; J gene: TRBJ2-5; V gene: TRBV18; D gene: -; CDR3 protein: CASSPPAGTETQYF; CDR3 DNA: TGTGCCAGCTCACCCCCCGCAGGGACGGAGACCCAGTACTTC
clone size: -; J gene: TRBJ2-5; V gene: TRBV11-3; D gene: TRBD1; CDR3 protein: CASSLGTGQKAQYF; CDR3 DNA: TGTGCCAGCAGCTTAGGGACAGGGCAAAAGGCCCAGTACTTC
clone size: few; J gene: TRBJ2-3; V gene: TRBV10-3; D gene: TRBD2; CDR3 protein: CAITSGYSTDTQYF; CDR3 DNA: TGTGCCATCACTAGCGGATATAGCACAGATACGCAGTATTTT
clone size: -; J gene: TRBJ1-4; V gene: TRBV5-6; D gene: -; CDR3 protein: CASSLLGWSEKLFF; CDR3 DNA: TGTGCCAGCAGCTTGTTGGGATGGAGTGAAAAACTGTTTTTT
clone size: -; J gene: TRBJ2-7; V gene: TRBV6-5; D gene: -; CDR3 protein: CASATGPYEQYF; CDR3 DNA: TGTGCCAGTGCCACAGGGCCCTACGAGCAGTACTTC
clone size: -; J gene: TRBJ2-2; V gene: TRBV7-9; D gene: -; CDR3 protein: CASSPVRVAGELFF; CDR3 DNA: TGTGCCAGCAGCCCAGTTAGGGTCGCCGGGGAGCTGTTTTTT
clone size: -; J gene: TRBJ2-3; V gene: TRBV4-3; D gene: TRBD2; CDR3 protein: CASSQGLAGTDTQYF; CDR3 DNA: TGCGCCAGCAGCCAGGGACTAGCGGGCACAGATACGCAGTATTTT
clone size: -; J gene: TRBJ1-2; V gene: TRBV2; D gene: -; CDR3 protein: CASSSQGHYGYTF; CDR3 DNA: TGTGCCAGCAGTTCACAGGGTCACTATGGCTACACCTTC
clone size: -; J gene: TRBJ2-7; V gene: TRBV5-1; D gene: TRBD2; CDR3 protein: CASSFVLAGDEQYF; CDR3 DNA: TGCGCCAGCAGCTTCGTACTAGCGGGAGACGAGCAGTACTTC
clone size: -; J gene: TRBJ2-7; V gene: TRBV10-1; D gene: -; CDR3 protein: CASRRRAQNYEQYF; CDR3 DNA: TGCGCCAGCAGACGGCGCGCACAAAACTACGAGCAGTACTTC
clone size: -; J gene: TRBJ1-1; V gene: TRBV5-4; D gene: -; CDR3 protein: CASSLDTNTEAFF; CDR3 DNA: TGTGCCAGCAGCTTGGATACGAACACTGAAGCTTTCTTT
clone size: once; J gene: TRBJ1-1; V gene: TRBV4-3; D gene: -; CDR3 protein: CASTSQVGEVTEAFF; CDR3 DNA: TGCGCCAGCACCTCCCAGGTGGGGGAGGTCACTGAAGCTTTCTTT
clone size: once; J gene: TRBJ1-1; V gene: TRBV5-4; D gene: TRBD1; CDR3 protein: CASSFGQGNTEAFF; CDR3 DNA: TGTGCCAGCAGCTTTGGACAGGGGAACACTGAAGCTTTCTTT
clone size: -; J gene: TRBJ2-7; V gene: TRBV7-2; D gene: -; CDR3 protein: CASSPWADRSYEQYF; CDR3 DNA: TGTGCCAGCAGCCCCTGGGCGGATCGTTCCTACGAGCAGTACTTC
clone size: -; J gene: TRBJ2-7; V gene: TRBV28; D gene: TRBD2; CDR3 protein: CASSPRTSGSFEQYF; CDR3 DNA: TGTGCCAGCAGTCCTCGGACTAGCGGGAGTTTCGAGCAGTACTTC
clone size: -; J gene: TRBJ1-2; V gene: TRBV4-1; D gene: -; CDR3 protein: CASSLLRAGSYGYTF; CDR3 DNA: TGCGCCAGCAGCTTACTAAGGGCCGGTTCCTATGGCTACACCTTC